The 26 T cell receptor beta chains below all came from one sample that was sequenced in a study of cytomegalovirus exposure and HLA in healthy donors. 13 Jbeta primers and 60 Vbeta primers were used for the PCR. Generated by immunoSEQ multiplex PCR, the TCRdb table keeps only in-frame clones and is missing some. The repertoire includes 200,000 to 300,000 clones, approximately 85% of them detected once, and roughly 2% sits in the top ten. Source material: PBMCs. The source of these receptors is a woman aged 35 to 49 in good health and CMV-seropositive.

This clone was seen only once. This chain connects TRBV28 to TRBJ1-2; D is perhaps TRBD1 (6 bases). Between the trimmed V and J ends, which lost 6 bases and 0 bases, there was a span of 8 bases. The germline V gene has CDR1 MDHEN and CDR2 SYDVKM. This CDR3 spans 13 amino acids. The DNA of the CDR3 is TGTGCCAGCAGGGACAGTTCTAACTATGGCTACACCTTC. It is translated as CASRDSSNYGYTF.

This chain connects TRBV6-5 to TRBJ1-1; tentative D call: TRBD1 (6 bases). This CDR3 is 11 amino acids long. CDR1 is MNHEY, CDR2 SVGAGI, per germline. Trimming removed 8 bases at V and 10 bases at J, with 14 bases between. The DNA for the CDR3 is TGTGCCAGCTACGGGACAAAGAGAGCTTTCTTT. Translation: CASYGTKRAFF.

The chain has TRBV2 and TRBJ2-2, with TRBD2 matching 9 bases. Germline assignment: CDR1 SNHLY and CDR2 FYNNEI. V lost 4 bases and J lost 4; bases outside the gene matches: 7. The CDR3 runs to 16 residues. In DNA form, the CDR3 reads TGTGCCAGCAGTGGAATAGCGGGAGTACGCACCGGGGAGCTGTTTTTT. As protein: CASSGIAGVRTGELFF.

The DNA for the CDR3 is TGTGCCAGCTCTCTTTATTTAGGGTTCGGGGACGAGCAGTACTTC. It encodes CASSLYLGFGDEQYF. V usage is TRBV7-2 and J usage is TRBJ2-7; the D gene is possibly TRBD2 (5 bases). Per the germline V gene, CDR1 is SGHTA and CDR2 is FQGNSA. CDR3 length: 15 residues. V lost 8 bases and J 5 bases, leaving 22 bases between the germline ends.

The V call is TRBV7-3, the J call TRBJ2-1; 7 bases match TRBD2. V shed 4 bases, J shed 0 bases, and the junction held 6 bases outside the gene matches. The germline CDR1 and CDR2 sequences are SGHTA and FQGTGA. The CDR3 spans 16 residues. CDR3 nucleotide sequence: TGTGCCAGCAGCTCTTCGGGCGGGAGCTCCTACAATGAGCAGTTCTTC. Protein: CASSSSGGSSYNEQFF.

The V gene is TRBV18, the J gene TRBJ2-1; TRBD2 matches 11 bases. Germline CDR1 is KGHSH and CDR2 is LQKENI. The CDR3 has 15 amino acids. V lost 4 bases to trimming and J lost 8 bases; unmatched junction nucleotides: 7. The CDR3 DNA is TGTGCCAGCTCACAACTAGCGGGAGAAACCTATGAGCAGTTCTTC. Translated, it gives CASSQLAGETYEQFF. Full variable domain (remainder filled in from reference TRBV18 and TRBJ2-1): NAGVMQNPRHLVRRRGQEARLRCSPMKGHSHVYWYRQLPEEGLKFMVYLQKENIIDESGMPKERFSAEFPKEGPSILRIQQVVRGDSAAYFCASSQLAGETYEQFFGPGTRLTVL.

This chain connects TRBV18 to TRBJ1-1; perhaps TRBD1 as D (6 bases). Trimming stripped 6 bases from V and 7 bases from J, with 9 bases between. CDR1 and CDR2 from the germline V gene are KGHSH and LQKENI. The CDR3 consists of 11 residues. The CDR3 DNA reads as TGTGCCAGCTCGATACAGGGTGAAGCTTTCTTT. Protein: CASSIQGEAFF.

The chain has TRBV5-6 and TRBJ2-3; D unresolved. The CDR3 has 14 residues. The germline CDR1 and CDR2 sequences are SGHDT and YYEEEE. Trimming took 3 bases from V and 1 from J, leaving 9 bases between them. The CDR3: CASSSLRRTDTQYF. The CDR3 DNA reads TGTGCCAGCAGCTCCTTGCGGCGCACAGATACGCAGTATTTT.

Concerning this clone: One end of the junction varies from germline; a read error may be responsible. The chain joins TRBV7-9 to TRBJ1-1; D gene ambiguous. Germline CDR1 reads SEHNR; CDR2 reads FQNEAQ (reference sequence). The CDR3 runs to 12 residues. The DNA for the CDR3 is TGTTCCAGCAGCTTTGAGGGAGGTGAAGCTTTCTTT. This encodes CSSSFEGGEAFF. The variable domain in full, completed from reference TRBV7-9 and TRBJ1-1, reads DTGVSQNPRHKITKRGQNVTFRCDPISEHNRLYWYRQTLGQGPEFLTYFQNEAQLEKSRLLSDRFSAERPKGSFSTLEIQRTEQGDSAMYLCSSSFEGGEAFFGQGTRLTVV.

This chain links TRBV19 with TRBJ2-1; D gene uncertain. Germline assignment: CDR1 LNHDA and CDR2 SQIVND (reference sequence). Trimming removed 3 bases from V and 8 bases from J, with 17 bases in between. This CDR3 contains 15 residues. CDR3 amino acids: CASSMASQRGYEQFF. For the CDR3, the DNA is TGTGCCAGTAGTATGGCTTCGCAACGAGGCTATGAGCAGTTCTTC. The variable domain in full, completed from reference TRBV19 and TRBJ2-1, reads DGGITQSPKYLFRKEGQNVTLSCEQNLNHDAMYWYRQDPGQGLRLIYYSQIVNDFQKGDIAEGYSVSREKKESFPLTVTSAQKNPTAFYLCASSMASQRGYEQFFGPGTRLTVL.

This clone has a handful of counts. The chain is built from TRBV4-3 and TRBJ2-7; weak D call: TRBD1 (6 bases). Germline V gene sequence: CDR1 LGHNA, CDR2 YSLEER. With 1 base removed from V and 3 bases from J, the gap between germline ends came to 7 bases. The CDR3 totals 13 residues. In DNA form, the CDR3 reads TGCGCCAGCAGCCAAGGGGGGCTCTACGAGCAGTACTTC. It codes for CASSQGGLYEQYF.

V is TRBV9 and J is TRBJ1-2, with 8 bases that match TRBD1. Germline V gene lookup returns CDR1 SGDLS and CDR2 YYNGEE. CDR3 size: 15 residues. The V and J ends lost 0 bases and 6 bases, in that order; junction bases with no gene match: 7. Here the CDR3 reads CASSVGKGQEDGYTF. The CDR3 nucleotides read TGTGCCAGCAGCGTAGGAAAGGGACAGGAGGATGGCTACACCTTC.

The chain carries TRBV5-4 and TRBJ2-1; 7 bases fit TRBD1. With V trimmed by 3 bases and J by 0 bases, 6 bases remained unmatched. The CDR3 length is 16 residues. Germline CDR1 reads SGHNT; CDR2 reads YYREEE (reference sequence). The CDR3 loop reads CASSSKQGPSYNEQFF. The CDR3, as DNA: TGTGCCAGCAGCTCTAAACAGGGGCCCTCCTACAATGAGCAGTTCTTC.

The V gene is TRBV2, the J gene TRBJ2-7, with a possible D match to TRBD1 (6 bases). Germline V lookup: CDR1 SNHLY, CDR2 FYNNEI. CDR3 length equals 14 residues. Trimming shortened V by 6 bases and J by 6 bases, and 18 bases separated the two germline ends. The CDR3 bases are TGTGCCAGCAGAGCCGGGACAATTCCATCCGAGCAGTACTTC. It yields the protein CASRAGTIPSEQYF.

This clone was seen more than once but under ten times. The chain employs TRBV5-1 and TRBJ1-5; perhaps TRBD1 as D (5 bases). The V end lost 0 bases, the J end lost 1 base, and 5 bases lay between the germline ends. Germline-derived CDR1 and CDR2 are SGHRS and YFSETQ. The CDR3 runs 14 residues. The CDR3 sequence is CASSLEGSNQPQHF. The CDR3 DNA is TGCGCCAGCAGCTTGGAGGGGAGCAATCAGCCCCAGCATTTT.

This chain links TRBV7-3 with TRBJ2-3, with TRBD1 matching over 10 bases. CDR3 length: 14 amino acids. Germline assignment: CDR1 SGHTA and CDR2 FQGTGA. Trimming at V came to 4 bases and at J to 4 bases, leaving 2 bases not matched to a gene. The CDR3 DNA follows: TGTGCCAGCAGCTCGACAGGGGGCCCAGATACGCAGTATTTT. This translates into CASSSTGGPDTQYF.

The count of this clone is one. This chain uses TRBV7-8 with TRBJ1-2, with TRBD1 as a possible D gene (5 bases). Trimming shortened V by 7 bases and J by 7 bases, and 25 bases separated the two germline ends. Germline lookup yields CDR1 SGHVS and CDR2 FQNEAQ. The CDR3 covers 16 residues. The CDR3 reads CASTPQGAGKGSGYTF. Here the CDR3 DNA reads TGTGCCAGCACCCCCCAAGGGGCAGGTAAAGGATCTGGCTACACCTTC. Supplemented by reference TRBV7-8 and TRBJ1-2, the full variable domain reads GAGVSQSPRYKVAKRGQDVALRCDPISGHVSLFWYQQALGQGPEFLTYFQNEAQLDKSGLPSDRFFAERPEGSVSTLKIQRTQQEDSAVYLCASTPQGAGKGSGYTFGSGTRLTVV.

This clone was counted a single time. This sequence joins TRBV5-8 and TRBJ1-5; D is uncertain. The V gene lost 0 bases and the J gene lost 6 bases, with 10 bases spanning the gap. The CDR3 spans 14 residues. CDR1 and CDR2 (germline): SGHTS, YDEGEE. CDR3 protein: CASSLAFRGQPQHF. As DNA, the CDR3 is TGTGCCAGCAGCTTGGCCTTCCGGGGTCAGCCCCAGCATTTT.

The rearrangement uses TRBV25-1 and TRBJ1-6; 7 positions agree with TRBD1. CDR1 MGHDK and CDR2 SYGVNS come from the germline V gene. The CDR3 runs 15 residues. The V gene end was trimmed by 4 bases and the J gene end by 6 bases; junction bases not matched to a gene: 6. This CDR3 reads CASSVTGQSNSPLHF. The CDR3 coding sequence is TGTGCCAGCAGTGTAACGGGACAGTCTAATTCACCCCTCCACTTT.

The rearrangement uses TRBV25-1 and TRBJ2-3; 7 nucleotides align to TRBD2. Unmatched junction bases numbered 12, after V lost 5 bases and J lost 1 base. This CDR3 has 17 residues. Germline CDR1 is MGHDK and CDR2 is SYGVNS. The CDR3 loop reads CASSPSPGRSRTDTQYF. The CDR3 nucleotides read TGTGCCAGCAGTCCCAGCCCCGGGAGGTCCCGCACAGATACGCAGTATTTT.

The V and J genes are TRBV15 and TRBJ1-4; the D gene is possibly TRBD1 (5 bases). Deletions cut 4 bases from V and 7 bases from J, with 22 bases between. Looked up from germline, CDR1 is LNHNV and CDR2 is YYDKDF (reference sequence). This CDR3 is 17 amino acids long. CDR3 loop: CATSKPAGLGRGEKLFF. CDR3 in DNA: TGTGCCACCAGCAAGCCCGCGGGACTGGGACGTGGTGAAAAACTGTTTTTT.

V and J are TRBV19 and TRBJ2-7; tentatively, D is TRBD2 (6 bases). Germline CDR1 is LNHDA and CDR2 is SQIVND (reference sequence). Trimming cost V 3 bases and J 2 bases, with 14 bases left between them. The CDR3 totals 15 residues. CDR3 DNA sequence: TGTGCCAGTAGTATCAGAGCGGGTCGCGCCTACGAGCAGTACTTC. Translation: CASSIRAGRAYEQYF.

This chain joins TRBV28 and TRBJ1-6, with TRBD1 as a possible D gene (5 bases). CDR1 is MDHEN, CDR2 SYDVKM, per germline. V lost 5 bases to trimming and J lost 9 bases, with 8 bases between them. This CDR3 has 12 amino acids. The CDR3 here is CASSRQGSPLHF. For the CDR3, the DNA is TGTGCCAGCAGTCGCCAGGGTTCACCCCTCCACTTT.

The genes are TRBV6-5 and TRBJ1-1, with D uncertain. The CDR3 is 16 amino acids. Looked up from germline, CDR1 is MNHEY and CDR2 is SVGAGI. Trimming left V 0 bases short and J 1 base short, with 12 bases between. This chain's CDR3 is CASSYSVLRKNTEAFF. The CDR3 DNA is TGTGCCAGCAGTTACTCGGTTCTGCGGAAGAACACTGAAGCTTTCTTT.

The chain joins TRBV6-5 to TRBJ2-5; no reliable D call. The DNA matches TRBJ2-7 better at its end, which makes the J call doubtful. The CDR3 spans 14 residues. Per germline, CDR1 MNHEY and CDR2 SVGAGI. The CDR3 DNA sequence: TGTGCCAGCAGAACTCTCTCTGTCCCCTACGAGCAGTACTTC. The encoded protein is CASRTLSVPYEQYF.

V and J are TRBV18 and TRBJ2-3; 7 bases agree with TRBD1. J gave up 4 bases and V 4 bases, and 5 bases lay outside the gene matches. Germline CDR1 reads KGHSH; CDR2 reads LQKENI. This CDR3 spans 14 amino acids. The CDR3 DNA reads TGTGCCAGCTCACTAGCGACAGGGCCAGATACGCAGTATTTT. Protein sequence: CASSLATGPDTQYF.